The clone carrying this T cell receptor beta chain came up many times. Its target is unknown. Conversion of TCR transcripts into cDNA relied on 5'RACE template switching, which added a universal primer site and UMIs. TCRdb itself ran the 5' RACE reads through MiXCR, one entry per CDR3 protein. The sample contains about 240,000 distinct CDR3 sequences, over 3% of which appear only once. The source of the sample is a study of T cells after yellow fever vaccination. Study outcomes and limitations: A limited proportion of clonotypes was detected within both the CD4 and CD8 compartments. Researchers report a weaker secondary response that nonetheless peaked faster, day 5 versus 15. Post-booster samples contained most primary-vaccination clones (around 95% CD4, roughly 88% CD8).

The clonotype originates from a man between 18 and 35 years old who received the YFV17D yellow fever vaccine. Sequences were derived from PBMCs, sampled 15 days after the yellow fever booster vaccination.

The CDR3: CASSVQGPMNTEAFF. The CDR3 DNA reads TGCGCCAGCAGCGTGCAAGGGCCGATGAACACTGAAGCTTTCTTT. The chain has TRBV5-1 and TRBJ1-1; no firm D call. The germline V gene encodes CDR1 SGHRS and CDR2 YFSETQ. This CDR3 is built from 15 residues. The V gene lost 4 bases and the J gene lost 0 bases, with 13 bases spanning the gap. Filled out from reference TRBV5-1 and TRBJ1-1, the complete variable domain reads KAGVTQTPRYLIKTRGQQVTLSCSPISGHRSVSWYQQTPGQGLQFLFEYFSETQRNKGNFPGRFSGRQFSNSRSEMNVSTLELGDSALYLCASSVQGPMNTEAFFGQGTRLTVV.